Listed here are 24 T cell receptor beta chains from one sample, sequenced in a study of blood T cell repertoires in COVID-19. The protocol was immunoSEQ multiplex PCR, while the TCRdb copy is restricted to in-frame clones and leaves out a portion. The sample comprises over 65,000 clones, 80% of which are singletons, and around 12% rests with the top ten. The sample taken for sequencing was peripheral blood. Source of these receptors: a woman aged 40 to 50 with active or convalescent COVID-19.

V and J are TRBV6-6 and TRBJ2-3, with TRBD2 matching 12 bases. CDR1 and CDR2 (germline): MNHNY, SVGAGI (reference sequence). V shed 6 bases and J 3 bases; nucleotides not matched to a gene: 7. The CDR3 is 16 amino acids. CDR3 residues: CASSFQTSGRTDTQYF. The CDR3 region has the DNA TGTGCCAGCAGCTTTCAGACTAGCGGGAGAACAGATACGCAGTATTTT.

This clone was counted between two and nine times. A read error is possible here, since a much larger clone lies one base away. Other DNA sequences in this specimen translate into the identical CDR3. The chain couples TRBV9 to TRBJ2-7; D not resolved. This CDR3 has 13 residues. Germline V gene lookup returns CDR1 SGDLS and CDR2 YYNGEE. V gave up 0 bases and J gave up 0 bases, with 4 bases separating them. This chain's CDR3 is CASSVGYSYEQYF. Here the CDR3 DNA reads TGTGCCAGCAGCGTAGGCTACTCCTACGAGCAGTACTTC.

V usage is TRBV3-1 (or the pseudogene TRBV3-2) and J usage is TRBJ2-1; weak D call: TRBD2 (6 bases). Trimming took off 3 bases at V and 8 bases at J, with 17 bases between the two ends. The CDR3 loop spans 15 amino acids. Germline V lookup: CDR1 LGHDT, CDR2 YNNKEL (reference sequence). DNA for the CDR3: TGTGCCAGCAGCCAGACACCGGGACTGGGCGATGAGCAGTTCTTC. It specifies CASSQTPGLGDEQFF.

This clone was seen only a few times. The chain couples TRBV2 to TRBJ2-5, with 8 bases identical to TRBD1. V gave up 6 bases and J gave up 3 bases; unmatched junction bases: 3. The CDR3 sequence is 13 residues long. From germline, CDR1 is SNHLY and CDR2 FYNNEI. For the CDR3, the DNA is TGTGCCAGCAGGAAGACAGGGGAAGAGACCCAGTACTTC. Translation gives CASRKTGEETQYF.

The V gene is TRBV28, the J gene TRBJ2-5; 9 bases agree with TRBD1. The V segment lost 0 bases and the J segment 2 bases; nucleotides outside the gene matches: 1. Per germline, CDR1 MDHEN and CDR2 SYDVKM. The CDR3 extends over 15 amino acids. DNA for the CDR3: TGTGCCAGCAGTTTATGGGGACAGGGACAAGAGACCCAGTACTTC. Amino acids: CASSLWGQGQETQYF.

The genes are TRBV7-3 and TRBJ1-1; possible D gene TRBD1, 5 bases. This CDR3 has 14 amino acids. V lost 0 bases and J lost 10, with 15 bases in between. In germline, CDR1 is SGHTA, CDR2 FQGTGA. This CDR3 is CASSLTPGLQPAFF. DNA for the CDR3: TGTGCCAGCAGCTTAACCCCGGGACTCCAGCCAGCTTTCTTT.

This chain uses TRBV28 with TRBJ2-1; 7 nucleotides match TRBD2. The V and J ends lost 5 bases and 7 bases, in that order; junction bases with no gene match: 14. Germline assignment: CDR1 MDHEN and CDR2 SYDVKM. The CDR3 totals 16 residues. For the CDR3, the DNA is TGTGCCAGCAGTCCCTCGAGTGGGAGGGGAGTGAATGAGCAGTTCTTC. Translating it yields CASSPSSGRGVNEQFF.

The chain joins TRBV7-2 to TRBJ2-7; 9 bases map to TRBD2. There are 15 residues in the CDR3. With 3 bases clipped from V and 6 bases from J, the junction kept 9 bases outside the gene matches. Germline CDR1 SGHTA, CDR2 FQGNSA. This CDR3 is CASSFSERGVGEQYF. The CDR3 nucleotides read TGTGCCAGCAGCTTTAGCGAGCGGGGGGTTGGCGAGCAGTACTTC.

V and J are TRBV6-5 and TRBJ2-4; D possibly corresponds to TRBD2 (5 bases). V was cut by 2 bases and J by 6 bases, with 14 bases left in between. The CDR3 is 15 amino acids. Germline V gene data show CDR1 as MNHEY and CDR2 as SVGAGI. CDR3: CASSYARGWGNIQYF. CDR3 coding DNA: TGTGCCAGCAGTTACGCCCGGGGTTGGGGAAACATTCAGTACTTC.

The table lists this clone with many counts. CDR3 sequence reads: CASSPSTGFYGYTF. The DNA for the CDR3 is TGTGCCAGCAGTCCGTCGACAGGCTTCTATGGCTACACCTTC. The chain is built from TRBV27 and TRBJ1-2; perhaps TRBD1 as D (6 bases). There are 14 residues in the CDR3. The V end was cut by 5 bases, the J end by 4 bases, with 14 bases between. Germline V lookup: CDR1 MNHEY, CDR2 SMNVEV (reference sequence).

In this sample, this clone turned up a few times. The chain combines TRBV6-4 with TRBJ2-3; 8 bases agree with TRBD2. The J segment lost 5 bases and the V segment lost 4 bases, leaving 2 bases of the junction unmatched. In germline, CDR1 is MRHNA, CDR2 SNTAGT. CDR3 length: 13 amino acids. The CDR3: CASSVREGDTQYF. CDR3 DNA: TGTGCCAGCAGTGTCCGGGAGGGAGATACGCAGTATTTT.

The chain has TRBV29-1 and TRBJ1-2, with D hard to call. Per the germline V gene, CDR1 is SQVTM and CDR2 is ANQGSEA. The germline V and J ends were trimmed by 5 bases and 2 bases, with 9 bases remaining between them. CDR3 length equals 12 residues. The CDR3 region has the DNA TGCAGCGTTTTAGAACGGAACTATGGCTACACCTTC. This gives the protein CSVLERNYGYTF.

This clone has a single count. The chain carries TRBV28 and TRBJ1-5, with 8 bases matching TRBD1. The CDR3 has 14 residues. The germline CDR1 and CDR2 sequences are MDHEN and SYDVKM. J lost 7 bases, V lost 5 bases, and 7 bases had no gene match. CDR3 coding DNA: TGTGCCAGCAGTCGACAGGGGTCGCGGCAGCCCCAGCATTTT. This codes for CASSRQGSRQPQHF.

The sample holds one count of this clone. The same CDR3 arises from other DNA sequences in this sample as well. The chain joins TRBV30 to TRBJ1-6; TRBD1 matches at 10 bases. This CDR3 spans 15 amino acids. V dropped 0 bases and J dropped 6; count of bases not matched to a gene: 2. Germline V gene lookup returns CDR1 GTSNPN and CDR2 SVGIG (reference sequence). CDR3: CAWSVRDRGNSPLHF. The CDR3 DNA sequence: TGTGCCTGGAGTGTCCGGGACAGGGGTAATTCACCCCTCCACTTT.

The J gene is TRBJ2-2, the V gene TRBV6-2 or TRBV6-3; D possibly corresponds to TRBD1 (6 bases). Between the trimmed V and J ends, which lost 7 bases and 6 bases, there was a span of 18 bases. The CDR3 totals 15 residues. The germline CDR1 and CDR2 sequences are MNHEY and SVGEGT. The chain's CDR3 is CASTPKRQAPGELFF. The CDR3 DNA is TGTGCCAGCACCCCAAAAAGACAGGCCCCCGGGGAGCTGTTTTTT.

The chain carries TRBV7-2 and TRBJ1-5; 7 bases fit TRBD1. V shed 3 bases and J 2 bases; nucleotides not matched to a gene: 16. The germline V gene encodes CDR1 SGHTA and CDR2 FQGNSA. The CDR3 covers 19 residues. The CDR3 region has the DNA TGTGCCAGCAGCTTTCGGACAGGCTTGGATTTTCCAGGCAATCAGCCCCAGCATTTT. Translation gives CASSFRTGLDFPGNQPQHF.

The rearrangement joins TRBV5-1 to TRBJ2-2, with 8 bases fitting TRBD2. CDR1 is SGHRS and CDR2 is YFSETQ in the germline V gene. The CDR3 sequence is 16 residues long. The V gene end was trimmed by 5 bases and the J gene end by 2 bases; junction bases not matched to a gene: 8. The chain's CDR3 is CASRPGGGYNTGELFF. CDR3 nucleotide sequence: TGCGCCAGCAGACCGGGAGGGGGGTACAACACCGGGGAGCTGTTTTTT. Full variable domain (missing parts from reference TRBV5-1 and TRBJ2-2): KAGVTQTPRYLIKTRGQQVTLSCSPISGHRSVSWYQQTPGQGLQFLFEYFSETQRNKGNFPGRFSGRQFSNSRSEMNVSTLELGDSALYLCASRPGGGYNTGELFFGEGSRLTVL.

The chain employs TRBV11-3 and TRBJ2-7; D is uncertain. CDR3 length: 14 residues. Germline CDR1 and CDR2: SGHNT and YENEEA. The V and J ends lost 3 bases and 0 bases respectively, with 9 bases between them. The CDR3 here is CASSFQEDSYEQYF. The CDR3 bases are TGTGCCAGCAGCTTTCAAGAGGACTCCTACGAGCAGTACTTC.

As regards this clone: Other DNA sequences in the sample encode the same CDR3. The gene calls are TRBV11-2 and TRBJ2-7, with 10 bases aligning to TRBD1. Germline CDR1 and CDR2: SGHAT and FQNNGV. Trimming took 6 bases from V and 2 from J; bases not matched to a gene: 7. This CDR3 has 15 amino acids. The CDR3 region has the DNA TGTGCCAGCAGTCTGACCGACAGGGGGCCCTACGAGCAGTACTTC. Protein product: CASSLTDRGPYEQYF.

V usage is TRBV12-5 and J usage is TRBJ2-1, with TRBD2 matching over 12 bases. CDR1 and CDR2 (germline): LGHNT, FRNRAP. The CDR3 consists of 18 residues. V was pared by 1 base and J by 0 bases, with 4 bases of the junction left unmatched. The CDR3 bases are TGTGCTAGTGGTTTGGGGACTAGCGGGAAAGACTCCTACAATGAGCAGTTCTTC. Protein: CASGLGTSGKDSYNEQFF.

This chain links TRBV6-2 or TRBV6-3 with TRBJ1-1; D not resolved. The CDR3 runs to 12 residues. With 5 bases removed from V and 11 bases from J, the gap between germline ends came to 15 bases. Germline CDR1 and CDR2: MNHEY and SVGEGT. CDR3 loop: CASSPPRVGAFF. The DNA of the CDR3 is TGTGCCAGCAGTCCCCCGAGGGTCGGCGCTTTCTTT.

This clone was seen a few times. The chain uses TRBV3-1 (or the pseudogene TRBV3-2) and TRBJ1-1; 8 bases agree with TRBD1. This CDR3 contains 17 residues. V lost 0 bases to trimming and J lost 1 base; unmatched junction nucleotides: 7. Germline V gene sequence: CDR1 LGHDT, CDR2 YNNKEL (reference sequence). The CDR3 DNA reads TGTGCCAGCAGCCAAGATAACAGGGGGGTGAAGAACACTGAAGCTTTCTTT. It yields the protein CASSQDNRGVKNTEAFF.

The chain has TRBV2 and TRBJ2-7, with D unclear. Trimming removed 6 bases at V and 6 bases at J, with 9 bases between. Germline values: CDR1 SNHLY, CDR2 FYNNEI. This CDR3 is built from 11 residues. The CDR3 is CASSYDIEQYF. The CDR3 DNA reads TGTGCCAGCAGCTACGACATCGAGCAGTACTTC.

V usage is TRBV7-3 and J usage is TRBJ2-1; the D gene is possibly TRBD1 (6 bases). The CDR3 is 13 amino acids. V shed 5 bases and J shed 4 bases, with 9 bases lying between them. The germline V gene has CDR1 SGHTA and CDR2 FQGTGA. The CDR3 sequence is CASSLGTYNEQFF. In DNA form, the CDR3 reads TGTGCCAGCAGCCTCGGGACATACAATGAGCAGTTCTTC.